The next 18 T cell receptor beta chains were all read from a single sample in a study of blood T cell repertoires in COVID-19. TCRdb's table, derived via immunoSEQ multiplex PCR, lists solely in-frame clones and lacks some. Altogether roughly 70,000 clones are present, 70% to 90% being singletons, with the ten largest covering 3% to 4.5%. The sequencing input was peripheral blood. Receptors originate from a man aged 65 to 79 with acute or convalescent COVID-19.

The chain combines TRBV30 with TRBJ1-2; tentative D call: TRBD1 (6 bases). V lost 5 bases and J lost 1, with 11 bases in between. The length of the CDR3 is 13 residues. Germline CDR1 GTSNPN, CDR2 SVGIG (reference sequence). Written as DNA, the CDR3 is TGTGCCTGGCAGAAGGACAGTAACTATGGCTACACCTTC. It is translated as CAWQKDSNYGYTF.

The DNA of the CDR3 is TGTGCCAGCAGTTACGAGGGTCGGTATGGCTACACCTTC. Residues: CASSYEGRYGYTF. The chain employs TRBV6-6 and TRBJ1-2; D gene ambiguous. Between the trimmed V and J ends, which lost 2 bases and 5 bases, there was a span of 9 bases. This CDR3 has 13 amino acids. Germline-derived CDR1 and CDR2 are MNHNY and SVGAGI (reference sequence).

The V call is TRBV9, the J call TRBJ2-2, with 11 bases matching TRBD2. J was trimmed by 1 base and V by 4 bases; bases with no gene match: 3. Germline-derived CDR1 and CDR2 are SGDLS and YYNGEE. CDR3 length: 16 amino acids. The CDR3: CASSPGLAVNTGELFF. In DNA, the CDR3 is TGTGCCAGCAGCCCGGGACTAGCGGTGAACACCGGGGAGCTGTTTTTT.

The chain employs TRBV10-3 and TRBJ1-3, with 7 bases fitting TRBD1. The CDR3 spans 14 residues. The V gene end was trimmed by 10 bases and the J gene end by 3 bases; junction bases not matched to a gene: 9. Per germline, CDR1 ENHRY and CDR2 SYGVKD. CDR3 amino acids: CATFDRDYGNTIYF. The CDR3 DNA sequence: TGTGCCACATTTGACAGGGATTATGGAAACACCATATATTTT.

The rearrangement uses TRBV4-2 and TRBJ2-5; 11 bases align to TRBD2. Trimming took 4 bases from V and 2 from J; bases not matched to a gene: 3. There are 15 residues in the CDR3. Looked up from germline, CDR1 is LGHNA and CDR2 is YNFKEQ. The CDR3 nucleotides are TGTGCCAGCAGCCTGGGACTAGCGGAGCAAGAGACCCAGTACTTC. Its translation: CASSLGLAEQETQYF.

The chain recombines TRBV9 with TRBJ1-1, with D possibly TRBD1 on 5 matching bases. The ends were cut back, 2 bases at V and 3 bases at J, with 20 bases in the middle. CDR3 length: 17 residues. Germline V lookup: CDR1 SGDLS, CDR2 YYNGEE. The CDR3 spells CASSVGLTRPGDTEAFF. Here the CDR3 DNA reads TGTGCCAGCAGCGTCGGGCTCACTCGACCGGGGGACACTGAAGCTTTCTTT.

The V call is TRBV12-3 or TRBV12-4, the J call TRBJ2-5, with 7 nucleotides matching TRBD2. Germline trimming cut 4 bases from V and 2 bases from J; bases unmatched to any gene: 1. The CDR3 loop spans 13 amino acids. CDR3 DNA sequence: TGTGCCAGCAGTTGGGACTATCAAGAGACCCAGTACTTC. This translates into CASSWDYQETQYF.

Here the CDR3 DNA reads TGTGCCATCAGCCAGGTTTCCTACGAGCAGTACTTC. Amino acids: CAISQVSYEQYF. V is TRBV10-3 and J is TRBJ2-7, with D unclear. CDR3 length: 12 amino acids. Trimming pared 6 bases from V and 1 base from J, leaving 7 bases between. Germline lookup yields CDR1 ENHRY and CDR2 SYGVKD.

The chain is built from TRBV2 and TRBJ1-1; TRBD1 matches at 7 bases. Germline lookup yields CDR1 SNHLY and CDR2 FYNNEI. This CDR3 is built from 14 residues. V dropped 5 bases and J dropped 1; count of bases not matched to a gene: 4. For the CDR3, the DNA is TGTGCCAGCAGTCGACAGGGTGAGAACACTGAAGCTTTCTTT. Protein sequence: CASSRQGENTEAFF.

The V call is TRBV5-1, the J call TRBJ2-1, with TRBD2 matching 10 bases. After removal of 7 bases from V and 5 bases from J, the junction contained 0 bases not matched to a gene. The CDR3 spans 12 residues. Looked up from germline, CDR1 is SGHRS and CDR2 is YFSETQ. This CDR3 reads CASLAGDNEQFF. CDR3 coding DNA: TGCGCCAGCCTAGCGGGAGACAATGAGCAGTTCTTC.

The chain employs TRBV7-9 and TRBJ2-3, with TRBD1 matching over 8 bases. After removal of 5 bases from V and 2 bases from J, the junction contained 9 bases not matched to a gene. Germline assignment: CDR1 SEHNR and CDR2 FQNEAQ (reference sequence). This CDR3 has 16 residues. The CDR3 bases are TGTGCCAGCAGCCCGCCCGGACAGGGAACCACAGATACGCAGTATTTT. The encoded protein is CASSPPGQGTTDTQYF.

This sequence joins TRBV18 and TRBJ1-1, with a possible D match to TRBD1 (5 bases). CDR1 KGHSH and CDR2 LQKENI come from the germline V gene. This CDR3 region has 13 residues. The V gene lost 4 bases and the J gene lost 1 base, with 7 bases spanning the gap. The CDR3 is CASSLQANTEAFF. CDR3 nucleotide sequence: TGTGCCAGCTCACTACAGGCGAACACTGAAGCTTTCTTT.

The chain is built from TRBV9 and TRBJ2-1, with D possibly matching TRBD1 (6 bases). The CDR3 sequence is 12 residues long. Deletions cut 4 bases from V and 9 bases from J, with 11 bases between. Germline CDR1 SGDLS, CDR2 YYNGEE. The CDR3 is CASSPQGTEQFF. As DNA, the CDR3 is TGTGCCAGCAGCCCGCAGGGGACTGAGCAGTTCTTC.

The rearrangement joins TRBV6-2 or TRBV6-3 to TRBJ1-1; 10 bases map to TRBD1. The CDR3 consists of 17 residues. Germline V gene data show CDR1 as MNHEY and CDR2 as SVGEGT. V shed 2 bases, J shed 1 base, and the junction held 7 bases outside the gene matches. CDR3 DNA sequence: TGTGCCAGCAGTTACAGCCGGACAGGGGGTTGGAACACTGAAGCTTTCTTT. As protein: CASSYSRTGGWNTEAFF.

The genes are TRBV20-1 and TRBJ1-2; TRBD1 aligns across 9 bases. The CDR3 is 11 amino acids. V dropped 5 bases and J dropped 8; count of bases not matched to a gene: 3. Per the germline V gene, CDR1 is DFQATT and CDR2 is SNEGSKA (reference sequence). The CDR3 DNA reads as TGCAGTGCTGCGACAGGGGGAGGCTACACCTTC. As protein: CSAATGGGYTF.

The rearrangement joins TRBV5-6 to TRBJ2-7; 8 bases line up with TRBD2. Trimming took 2 bases from V and 2 from J; bases not matched to a gene: 9. The CDR3 contains 16 residues. The germline V gene has CDR1 SGHDT and CDR2 YYEEEE. The CDR3 DNA sequence: TGTGCCAGCAGCTTAGTGGTAGCGGGGTGGACCTACGAGCAGTACTTC. It specifies CASSLVVAGWTYEQYF. The full variable domain, with the rest looked up from reference TRBV5-6 and TRBJ2-7, is DAGVTQSPTHLIKTRGQQVTLRCSPKSGHDTVSWYQQALGQGPQFIFQYYEEEERQRGNFPDRFSGHQFPNYSSELNVNALLLGDSALYLCASSLVVAGWTYEQYFGPGTRLTVT.

The CDR3: CASSRSGQGTYEQYF. The CDR3 DNA reads as TGTGCCAGCAGTCGGTCGGGACAGGGGACCTACGAGCAGTACTTC. This chain connects TRBV6-5 to TRBJ2-7; 10 positions match TRBD1. CDR1 and CDR2 from the germline V gene are MNHEY and SVGAGI. V gave up 5 bases and J gave up 2 bases; unmatched junction bases: 6. CDR3 length: 15 residues.

The chain couples TRBV7-9 to TRBJ2-7, with D perhaps matching TRBD1 (5 bases). Germline-derived CDR1 and CDR2 are SEHNR and FQNEAQ (reference sequence). V lost 4 bases and J lost 0, with 13 bases in between. The CDR3 spans 15 residues. The CDR3 loop is CASSSLGAGSYEQYF. The CDR3, as DNA: TGTGCCAGCAGCTCCCTAGGGGCCGGCTCCTACGAGCAGTACTTC.